This T cell receptor beta chain was obtained from a study of T cells in Graves' hyperthyroidism and ophthalmopathy. Germline CDR1 is SGHDT and CDR2 is YYEEEE. With 4 bases clipped from V and 6 bases from J, the junction kept 7 bases outside the gene matches. This CDR3 has 13 amino acids. Ten or more counts support this clonotype. The investigators amplified TCR beta CDR3 regions from RNA transcripts. Initially, a first-round RT-PCR of the TCR CDR3 employed the HTBI primer set. Using its own MiXCR run on the multiplex PCR reads, TCRdb lists one record per CDR3 protein. The data hold 75,000 to 100,000 distinct CDR3 sequences, with 35% to 45% observed a single time.

The gene calls are TRBV5-6 and TRBJ2-7; 7 bases align to TRBD1. The receptor's source is a woman aged 25 to 39 with Graves' hyperthyroidism. The specimen sequenced was peripheral blood or thyroid tissue (not recorded which). The CDR3 DNA reads as TGTGCCAGCAGCGACCAACAGGGGATCGAGCAGTACTTC. Translating gives CASSDQQGIEQYF.